This TCR beta chain was sequenced for a study of T cell responses to AZD1222 COVID-19 vaccine. Study-level findings and limits: White British donors predominated, females outnumbered males, and clonal diversity was possibly underestimated. Compared with day 0, the breadth and depth of the Spike-specific TCR repertoire rose significantly after two doses of AZD1222. None of the repertoires were sampled until the peak T cell response had passed.

The data were produced by immunoSEQ multiplex PCR, yet TCRdb's version contains in-frame clones alone and is incomplete. This repertoire shows some 180,000 clones, over 80% found once; its top ten account for 0.8% to 1.3%. For this clone: Antigen: not known.

The CDR3 totals 14 residues. V lost 6 bases and J lost 4, with 15 bases in between. Germline values: CDR1 LNHDA, CDR2 SQIVND (reference sequence). The chain employs TRBV19 and TRBJ2-5; D gene unclear. The sample here was peripheral blood, taken 28 days after the second dose of the MenACWY control vaccine. The sequence was obtained from an adult who received the MenACWY meningococcal vaccine as a control. CDR3: CASRKEVEGETQYF. Written as DNA, the CDR3 is TGTGCCAGTAGGAAAGAGGTGGAAGGAGAGACCCAGTACTTC.